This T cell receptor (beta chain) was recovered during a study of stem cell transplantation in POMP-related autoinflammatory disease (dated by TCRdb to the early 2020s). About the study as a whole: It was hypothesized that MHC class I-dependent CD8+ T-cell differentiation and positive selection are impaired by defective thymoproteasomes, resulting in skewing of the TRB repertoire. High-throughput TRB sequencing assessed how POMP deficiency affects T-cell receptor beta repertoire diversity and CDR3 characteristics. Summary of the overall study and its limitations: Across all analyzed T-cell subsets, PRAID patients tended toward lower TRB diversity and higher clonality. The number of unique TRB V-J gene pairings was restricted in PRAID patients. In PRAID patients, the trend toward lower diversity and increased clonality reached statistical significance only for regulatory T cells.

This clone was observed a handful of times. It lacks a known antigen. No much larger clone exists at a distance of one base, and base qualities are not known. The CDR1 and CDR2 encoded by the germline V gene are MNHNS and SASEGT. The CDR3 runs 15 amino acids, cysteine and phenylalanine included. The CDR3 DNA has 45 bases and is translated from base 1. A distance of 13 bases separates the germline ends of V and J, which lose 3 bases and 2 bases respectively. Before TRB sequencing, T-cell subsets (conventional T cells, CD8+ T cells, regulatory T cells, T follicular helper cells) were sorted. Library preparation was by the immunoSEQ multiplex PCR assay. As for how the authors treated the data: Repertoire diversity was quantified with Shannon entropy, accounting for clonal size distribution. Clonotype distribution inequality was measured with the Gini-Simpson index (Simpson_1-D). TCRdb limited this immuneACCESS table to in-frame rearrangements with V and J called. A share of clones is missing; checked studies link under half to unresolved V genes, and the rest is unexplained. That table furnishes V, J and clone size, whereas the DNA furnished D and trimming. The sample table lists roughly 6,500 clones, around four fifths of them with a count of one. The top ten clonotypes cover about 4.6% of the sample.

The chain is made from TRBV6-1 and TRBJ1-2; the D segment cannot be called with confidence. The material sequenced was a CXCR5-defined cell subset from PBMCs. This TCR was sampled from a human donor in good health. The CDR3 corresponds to CASSDSETLNYGYTF. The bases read TGTGCCAGCAGTGATTCGGAGACCCTAAACTATGGCTACACCTTC.